Sequencing of this TCR beta chain was carried out in a study of blood T cell repertoires in COVID-19 (dated by TCRdb to the early 2020s). Regarding the study in general: Samples covering the acute and convalescent phases of COVID-19 were provided by collaborators in the United States, Italy and Spain. The prospective study material was composed of cDNA or gDNA derived from T cells, B-cell-depleted T cells, or PBMCs. Deeply sampled blood TCRbeta repertoires from subjects exposed to, actively infected with, or recovered from COVID-19 were included in the dataset. The repertoires were made available in a free public database intended to serve as a resource for research on the immune response to SARS-CoV-2. The samples were drawn from two sources: the first 160 participants of the ongoing ImmuneRACE study, and fewer than 1,500 subjects contributed by 6 global collaborators. Sample metadata almost always included a de-identified subject ID, COVID-19 status, age in years and sex. Where HLA class I and class II types were available, the types were taken from metadata supplied by the sample provider, not from assay-based typing. Points the paper makes about the study in general: The quantity of clinical and demographic metadata differed by source and by participant and was supplied without curation.

TCRbeta CDR3 regions were amplified from genomic DNA by means of the immunoSEQ Assay, a bias-controlled multiplex PCR. The published analysis was carried out like this. Within the assay, amplification of reference gene primers was used to estimate how many nucleated cells each sample contained. To quantify the absolute abundance of each unique TCRbeta CDR3 rearrangement, sequence reads were collapsed and filtered. For each sample, productive Simpson clonality was calculated as the square root of Simpson's diversity index across productive rearrangements. Entries here come from immuneACCESS through TCRdb and include only in-frame sequences with V and J called. Some clones fail to appear in such tables; in the studies checked, an unresolved V gene covers under half of the shortfall, and the cause of the remainder is unknown. D and trimming come from the DNA, and the V and J calls and clone size come from that table. The table for this sample lists about 250,000 clones; 70% to 90% of them were counted only once. The top ten clonotypes cover approximately 6% of the sample.

A word on this clone: Its antigen target is currently unknown. No much larger clone is present one base from it, and per-base qualities are unavailable.

At one collaborating source in Seattle, patients were enrolled during active infection and were followed longitudinally through the course of disease. Each collaborating institution followed its own protocols to collect whole blood in K2EDTA tubes. For TCRbeta analysis, collaborator samples were shipped as frozen whole blood, as isolated PBMCs, or as DNA extracted from either sample type. The germline ends are 14 bases apart after V is trimmed by 7 bases and J by 8 bases. The CDR3 has 13 amino acids, counting the end cysteine and phenylalanine. Solely the CDR3 DNA is kept, with 39 bases framed from the first base.

The specimen was peripheral blood. The rearrangement combines TRBV12-3 or TRBV12-4 with TRBJ1-4; a tentative D call is TRBD1 (5 bases match). This TCR was recovered from a woman aged 25 to 39 with COVID-19, enrolled during active disease. The CDR3 corresponds to CASKGGAREKLFF. The DNA sequence is given as TGTGCCAGCAAGGGTGGGGCCCGGGAAAAACTGTTTTTT.